This note documents a single T cell receptor beta chain sequence. This record belongs to a study of blood T cell repertoires in COVID-19. Study information: Material from acute and convalescent COVID-19 was sourced from the United States, Italy and Spain. Sources were T cells, B-cell-depleted T cells, or PBMCs; the material itself was cDNA or gDNA.

Per the study methods: Reference gene primer amplification gave estimated nucleated cell counts. Sequencing used immunoSEQ multiplex PCR; TCRdb keeps in-frame clones, though not all of them. That table supplies the V and J calls and clone size; D and trimming were determined from the DNA. Of more than 250,000 clones listed, more than 70% are singletons. This CDR3 has 14 residues. V gave up 1 base and J gave up 5 bases, with 10 bases separating them. Germline loops: CDR1 SGHTA, CDR2 FQGNSA. This clonotype was obtained from a woman aged 50 to 60 with acute or convalescent COVID-19. The chain links TRBV7-2 to TRBJ2-3; possibly TRBD2 for D (5 bases). Sequencing was carried out using peripheral blood. The CDR3 bases are TGTGCCAGCAGCTTAGGAGGGCGACGAGATACGCAGTATTTT. Its translation: CASSLGGRRDTQYF.